This T cell receptor (beta chain) is from a study of blood T cell repertoires in COVID-19. The CDR3 is 16 residues long. From germline, CDR1 is MNHEY and CDR2 SMNVEV (reference sequence). V dropped 7 bases and J dropped 2; count of bases not matched to a gene: 10. In the authors' methods: The assay estimated nucleated cells by amplifying reference gene primers. Sequenced by immunoSEQ multiplex PCR; TCRdb stores in-frame clones only, minus some. V, J and clone size are taken as reported in that table, and D and trimming were inferred from the DNA itself. The sample has some 400,000 clones, around 87% seen once.

Source material: peripheral blood. The source is a human donor in a cohort sampled during active COVID-19. This sequence joins TRBV27 and TRBJ2-3; 9 nucleotides line up with TRBD2. The CDR3 reads CASTRGRLAATDTQYF. In DNA, the CDR3 is TGTGCCAGCACGCGGGGGCGACTAGCGGCCACAGATACGCAGTATTTT.